Here is one T cell receptor (beta chain) with its context. This entry belongs to a study of T cell responses to AZD1222 COVID-19 vaccine. Measured with immunoSEQ multiplex PCR; TCRdb has only the in-frame clones, and not every one. The sample holds 150,000 to 250,000 clones, around 93% seen once. Germline V gene lookup returns CDR1 SGHTA and CDR2 FQGNSA. This CDR3 is 17 amino acids long. Deletions cut 4 bases from V and 8 bases from J, with 21 bases between. This receptor was obtained from an adult who received the AZD1222 COVID-19 vaccine. V gene TRBV7-2 combines with J gene TRBJ1-6; possible D gene TRBD1, 6 bases. The sequencing here drew on peripheral blood, taken 28 days after the second AZD1222 dose. The CDR3 protein is CASSSLPQGMAYSPLHF. The CDR3 bases are TGTGCCAGCAGCTCATTACCTCAGGGGATGGCTTATTCACCCCTCCACTTT.